The next 18 T cell receptor beta chains were all read from a single sample in a study of T-cell reconstitution after alpha-beta-depleted transplantation in children. Unique molecular identifiers were incorporated during preparation of the TCRbeta library. TCRdb re-derived calls from the PCR reads in MiXCR, one entry per CDR3 protein. The sample includes around 670,000 distinct CDR3 sequences, under 15% of them seen just once. Sequencing used PBMCs, obtained before TCRalphabeta/CD19-depleted stem cell transplant. The receptor source for this set is a girl aged 2-9 years with congenital amegakaryocytic thrombocytopenia, due to receive a stem cell transplant.

The CDR3 nucleotides are TGCGCCAGCAGCGGACAAGCGGGAGGACCCTACGAGCAGTACTTC. Translating gives CASSGQAGGPYEQYF. This chain joins TRBV5-1 and TRBJ2-7; 9 positions match TRBD2. This CDR3 is 15 amino acids long. J gave up 2 bases and V 4 bases, and 7 bases lay outside the gene matches. Germline CDR1 is SGHRS and CDR2 is YFSETQ.

V usage is TRBV5-1 and J usage is TRBJ2-5, with 9 positions matching TRBD2. The CDR3 spans 15 residues. Germline trimming cut 5 bases from V and 4 bases from J; bases unmatched to any gene: 9. The germline CDR1 and CDR2 sequences are SGHRS and YFSETQ. The CDR3 DNA reads as TGCGCCAGCAGTTGGGCTAGCGGGACGAGAGAGACCCAGTACTTC. It yields the protein CASSWASGTRETQYF.

At least ten counts were recorded for this clonotype. The rearrangement links TRBV29-1 to TRBJ2-2, with D unresolved. With 6 bases removed from V and 3 bases from J, the gap between germline ends came to 8 bases. The CDR3 covers 12 residues. Germline lookup yields CDR1 SQVTM and CDR2 ANQGSEA. CDR3 sequence: CSVGSYTGELFF. In DNA, the CDR3 is TGCAGCGTGGGGTCGTACACCGGGGAGCTGTTTTTT.

The J gene is TRBJ2-1, the V gene TRBV12-3 or TRBV12-4; 12 bases are a match to TRBD2. V trimming: 0 bases; J trimming: 16 bases; junction bases outside the gene matches: 7. The length of the CDR3 is 14 residues. CDR3: CASSLASLAGGLFF. The CDR3 DNA reads TGTGCCAGCAGTTTAGCCTCGCTAGCGGGAGGGCTATTCTTC.

This clonotype was counted ten times or more. The chain has TRBV5-1 and TRBJ2-2, with 9 positions matching TRBD1. Germline trimming cut 4 bases from V and 7 bases from J; bases unmatched to any gene: 8. The germline CDR1 and CDR2 sequences are SGHRS and YFSETQ. The CDR3 spans 15 residues. CDR3 bases: TGCGCCAGCAGCACTACAGGGGGCCGAGACGGGGAGCTGTTTTTT. The encoded protein is CASSTTGGRDGELFF.

This clonotype appeared many times. The V call is TRBV20-1, the J call TRBJ2-1; 7 nucleotides agree with TRBD2. The CDR3 runs 14 residues. In germline, CDR1 is DFQATT, CDR2 SNEGSKA (reference sequence). V gave up 3 bases and J gave up 8 bases; unmatched junction bases: 10. The CDR3: CSASGLADGYEQFF. CDR3 DNA sequence: TGCAGTGCTAGTGGTCTAGCGGATGGATATGAGCAGTTCTTC.

At least ten counts were recorded for this clonotype. This chain connects TRBV6-2 or TRBV6-3 to TRBJ2-1, with D maybe TRBD2 (6 bases). CDR3 length: 15 amino acids. With 2 bases removed from V and 7 bases from J, the gap between germline ends came to 15 bases. Germline V gene sequence: CDR1 MNHEY, CDR2 SVGEGT. The CDR3: CASSYSGPLGNEQFF. As DNA, the CDR3 is TGTGCCAGCAGTTACAGCGGGCCCCTAGGGAATGAGCAGTTCTTC.

This rearrangement joins TRBV2 to TRBJ1-1, with D possibly TRBD1 on 5 matching bases. The CDR3 runs 12 residues. The germline CDR1 and CDR2 sequences are SNHLY and FYNNEI. The V end was cut by 8 bases, the J end by 5 bases, with 12 bases between. The CDR3, as DNA: TGTGCCAGCGTAGGGGCCGGGACTGAAGCTTTCTTT. Its translation: CASVGAGTEAFF.

This clonotype was counted at least ten times. The CDR3 here is CSARTGLAYDTQYF. CDR3 sequence (DNA): TGCAGTGCAAGGACGGGACTAGCATATGATACGCAGTATTTT. V and J are TRBV20-1 and TRBJ2-3; TRBD2 agrees at 9 bases. Germline V lookup: CDR1 DFQATT, CDR2 SNEGSKA (reference sequence). Losses at the gene ends were 6 bases for V and 6 bases for J; bases not matched to a gene: 10. CDR3 length: 14 amino acids.

The sample holds a few counts of this clonotype. The V call is TRBV20-1, the J call TRBJ1-3; 9 positions agree with TRBD1. The V segment lost 5 bases and the J segment 2 bases; nucleotides outside the gene matches: 4. Germline V gene sequence: CDR1 DFQATT, CDR2 SNEGSKA (reference sequence). The CDR3 is made up of 14 amino acids. CDR3 DNA: TGCAGTGCTCAGAGGGACAGGGCTGGAAACACCATATATTTT. Amino acid sequence: CSAQRDRAGNTIYF.

This clonotype showed up many times. The rearrangement links TRBV5-1 to TRBJ2-1, with TRBD1 matching 10 bases. CDR1 is SGHRS and CDR2 is YFSETQ in the germline V gene. The CDR3 runs 15 residues. Trimming took 4 bases from V and 4 from J; bases not matched to a gene: 5. CDR3 sequence reads: CASSQGQGNYNEQFF. The CDR3 DNA reads TGCGCCAGCAGCCAGGGACAGGGGAATTACAATGAGCAGTTCTTC. The full variable domain, completed using reference TRBV5-1 and TRBJ2-1, is KAGVTQTPRYLIKTRGQQVTLSCSPISGHRSVSWYQQTPGQGLQFLFEYFSETQRNKGNFPGRFSGRQFSNSRSEMNVSTLELGDSALYLCASSQGQGNYNEQFFGPGTRLTVL.

This clonotype was detected a few times. The chain recombines TRBV4-2 with TRBJ2-7, with 8 nucleotides matching TRBD1. Germline lookup yields CDR1 LGHNA and CDR2 YNFKEQ. Unmatched junction bases numbered 7, after V lost 4 bases and J lost 5 bases. The CDR3 spans 14 residues. CDR3 DNA: TGTGCCAGCAGCCCGGACAGGGAGTTTAACGAGCAGTACTTC. This encodes CASSPDREFNEQYF.

This clonotype has at least ten counts. The chain has TRBV5-1 and TRBJ2-3; no clear D gene. The length of the CDR3 is 16 residues. Trimming left V 4 bases short and J 4 bases short, with 19 bases between. Germline CDR1 and CDR2: SGHRS and YFSETQ. This chain's CDR3 is CASSLRIPGPPDTQYF. For the CDR3, the DNA is TGCGCCAGCAGCCTGCGGATCCCTGGGCCTCCAGATACGCAGTATTTT.

The genes are TRBV20-1 and TRBJ2-5; D may be TRBD2 (6 bases). The germline V and J ends were trimmed by 5 bases and 2 bases, with 15 bases remaining between them. Germline CDR1 is DFQATT and CDR2 is SNEGSKA (reference sequence). The CDR3 is 14 residues long. CDR3 bases: TGCAGTGCTGCCGGAGGGGTGAGACAAGAGACCCAGTACTTC. Residues: CSAAGGVRQETQYF.

This clonotype was seen repeatedly, ten times or more. V is TRBV5-1 and J is TRBJ2-5; D gene ambiguous. CDR3 length: 15 residues. Germline loops: CDR1 SGHRS, CDR2 YFSETQ. Between the trimmed V and J ends, which lost 5 bases and 1 base, there was a span of 15 bases. CDR3 in DNA: TGCGCCAGCAGTGGGCGAGAGAACTTCCAAGAGACCCAGTACTTC. Protein product: CASSGRENFQETQYF.

J is TRBJ1-4 and V is TRBV6-5; D may be TRBD1 (5 bases). The germline CDR1 and CDR2 sequences are MNHEY and SVGAGI. The CDR3 has 15 residues. Trimming cost V 3 bases and J 8 bases, with 16 bases left between them. Here the CDR3 reads CASSYTGPIEEKLFF. CDR3 coding DNA: TGTGCCAGCAGTTATACAGGACCAATAGAAGAAAAACTGTTTTTT.

This clonotype appeared once. The rearrangement uses TRBV20-1 and TRBJ2-7; 8 bases align to TRBD2. V dropped 5 bases and J dropped 3; count of bases not matched to a gene: 6. CDR3 size: 13 residues. Germline V lookup: CDR1 DFQATT, CDR2 SNEGSKA (reference sequence). Here the CDR3 reads CSAGPAGVYEQYF. The CDR3 nucleotides are TGCAGTGCTGGTCCAGCGGGAGTCTACGAGCAGTACTTC.

This clonotype showed up just a few times. The genes are TRBV5-1 and TRBJ1-1; 8 bases align to TRBD1. The CDR3 runs to 15 residues. Germline CDR1 reads SGHRS; CDR2 reads YFSETQ. V lost 3 bases, J lost 7 bases, and 11 bases stayed unmatched. The CDR3 loop is CASSSTGQGRIEAFF. CDR3 sequence (DNA): TGCGCCAGCAGCTCGACAGGACAGGGAAGGATTGAAGCTTTCTTT.